One and the same sample provided the 20 T cell receptor beta chains below, sequenced in a study of blood T cell repertoires in COVID-19. The repertoire was sequenced with immunoSEQ multiplex PCR; TCRdb's copy has only in-frame clones and lacks some. The sample contains over 75,000 clones, roughly 80% of which appear only once. What was sequenced was peripheral blood. Source of these receptors: a human donor in a cohort sampled during active COVID-19.

A few counts support this clone. CDR3 nucleotides: TGTGCCAGCAGCTACGATTGGACAGCCGATTCACCCCTCCACTTT. Translating gives CASSYDWTADSPLHF. The V gene is TRBV5-6, the J gene TRBJ1-6, with a weak D call TRBD1 (6 bases). Trimming removed 3 bases at V and 8 bases at J, with 15 bases between. The CDR3 runs to 15 residues. Germline values: CDR1 SGHDT, CDR2 YYEEEE.

This clone showed up just once. The chain links TRBV19 to TRBJ2-7, with 10 bases matching TRBD2. V trimming: 6 bases; J trimming: 0 bases; junction bases outside the gene matches: 2. Germline CDR1 and CDR2: LNHDA and SQIVND (reference sequence). This CDR3 is built from 14 residues. In DNA, the CDR3 is TGTGCCAGTAGGTCTAGCGGGAGCTCCTACGAGCAGTACTTC. Protein sequence: CASRSSGSSYEQYF.

This chain uses TRBV18 with TRBJ1-5; maybe TRBD1 (5 bases). Trimming took off 1 base at V and 3 bases at J, with 13 bases between the two ends. Germline V gives CDR1 KGHSH, CDR2 LQKENI. This CDR3 contains 16 residues. The CDR3 bases are TGTGCCAGCTCACCACAGGACGGACAACTCAATCAGCCCCAGCATTTT. Protein: CASSPQDGQLNQPQHF.

V and J are TRBV2 and TRBJ1-4; tentatively, D is TRBD1 (6 bases). Between the trimmed V and J ends, which lost 6 bases and 3 bases, there was a span of 11 bases. The CDR3 runs 14 residues. Per the germline V gene, CDR1 is SNHLY and CDR2 is FYNNEI. The CDR3 sequence is CASRARQANEKLFF. The CDR3 DNA reads TGTGCCAGCAGGGCCCGACAGGCTAATGAAAAACTGTTTTTT.

The genes are TRBV28 and TRBJ1-2; 8 nucleotides agree with TRBD1. J gave up 7 bases and V 6 bases, and 10 bases lay outside the gene matches. The germline CDR1 and CDR2 sequences are MDHEN and SYDVKM. The CDR3 totals 14 residues. CDR3 region: CASRIPVTGVGYTF. The CDR3, as DNA: TGTGCCAGCAGGATACCGGTGACAGGGGTTGGCTACACCTTC.

This chain uses TRBV12-5 with TRBJ2-5; D is ambiguous. Trimming stripped 1 base from V and 2 bases from J, with 5 bases between. CDR3 length: 13 amino acids. CDR1 and CDR2 (germline): LGHNT, FRNRAP. The DNA of the CDR3 is TGTGCTAGTGGTTTGGACAGACAAGAGACCCAGTACTTC. Its protein product is CASGLDRQETQYF.

CDR3 amino acids: CASSSTGVDTGELFF. CDR3 nucleotides: TGTGCCAGCTCTTCGACAGGGGTGGACACCGGGGAGCTGTTTTTT. The chain couples TRBV18 to TRBJ2-2, with 8 bases lining up with TRBD1. This CDR3 has 15 residues. Germline CDR1 and CDR2: KGHSH and LQKENI. Losses at the gene ends were 6 bases for V and 3 bases for J; bases not matched to a gene: 6.

The chain employs TRBV4-2 and TRBJ1-1, with D tentatively TRBD1 (5 bases). Per the germline V gene, CDR1 is LGHNA and CDR2 is YNFKEQ. The length of the CDR3 is 18 residues. Trimming shortened V by 0 bases and J by 4 bases, and 21 bases separated the two germline ends. The CDR3 DNA reads as TGTGCCAGCAGCCAAGATCTTTTTCTAACAGGAAGGGGCACTGAAGCTTTCTTT. Translated: CASSQDLFLTGRGTEAFF.

The chain carries TRBV6-5 and TRBJ1-2, with TRBD1 matching 7 bases. CDR3 length: 14 residues. The J segment lost 2 bases and the V segment lost 4 bases, leaving 4 bases of the junction unmatched. The germline V gene encodes CDR1 MNHEY and CDR2 SVGAGI. The CDR3 reads CASSLDRTNYGYTF. In DNA, the CDR3 is TGTGCCAGCAGTTTGGACAGGACCAACTATGGCTACACCTTC.

The chain carries TRBV29-1 and TRBJ1-1; D is possibly TRBD1 (6 bases). The CDR3 spans 11 residues. CDR1 and CDR2 (germline): SQVTM, ANQGSEA. V lost 4 bases, J lost 11 bases, and 14 bases lay in between. The CDR3: CSVVRGAGAFF. In DNA, the CDR3 is TGCAGCGTTGTGCGGGGGGCGGGGGCTTTCTTT.

V usage is TRBV6-1 and J usage is TRBJ2-5; TRBD1 agrees at 9 bases. This CDR3 is built from 14 residues. Germline V gene data show CDR1 as MNHNS and CDR2 as SASEGT. V shed 3 bases, J shed 3 bases, and the junction held 2 bases outside the gene matches. CDR3 sequence reads: CASSEDRGKETQYF. CDR3 in DNA: TGTGCCAGCAGTGAGGACAGGGGAAAAGAGACCCAGTACTTC.

The chain joins TRBV3-1 (or the pseudogene TRBV3-2) to TRBJ2-3, with TRBD2 identical over 9 bases. Per germline, CDR1 LGHDT and CDR2 YNNKEL (reference sequence). The CDR3 runs to 17 residues. Losses at the gene ends were 0 bases for V and 5 bases for J; bases not matched to a gene: 9. CDR3 amino acids: CASSQDRRGGRGDTQYF. The CDR3, as DNA: TGTGCCAGCAGCCAAGATCGGCGGGGGGGCCGAGGAGATACGCAGTATTTT.

The chain couples TRBV7-2 to TRBJ1-1; D is ambiguous. Germline V gene sequence: CDR1 SGHTA, CDR2 FQGNSA. This CDR3 has 15 residues. Deletions cut 3 bases from V and 0 bases from J, with 11 bases between. The DNA for the CDR3 is TGTGCCAGCAGCTTTGTCGGGTCAATGAACACTGAAGCTTTCTTT. This gives the protein CASSFVGSMNTEAFF. Drawing the rest from reference TRBV7-2 and TRBJ1-1, the complete variable domain is GAGVSQSPSNKVTEKGKDVELRCDPISGHTALYWYRQSLGQGLEFLIYFQGNSAPDKSGLPSDRFSAERTGGSVSTLTIQRTQQEDSAVYLCASSFVGSMNTEAFFGQGTRLTVV.

CDR3 DNA sequence: TGTGCCAGCAGCTTGTCCAGGCTAAGCACAGATACGCAGTATTTT. This codes for CASSLSRLSTDTQYF. The chain recombines TRBV11-3 with TRBJ2-3; no firm D call. Looked up from germline, CDR1 is SGHNT and CDR2 is YENEEA. The CDR3 length is 15 residues. V was trimmed by 3 bases and J by 0 bases, leaving 10 bases between them. Complete variable domain (other parts from reference TRBV11-3 and TRBJ2-3): EAGVVQSPRYKIIEKKQPVAFWCNPISGHNTLYWYLQNLGQGPELLIRYENEEAVDDSQLPKDRFSAERLKGVDSTLKIQPAELGDSAVYLCASSLSRLSTDTQYFGPGTRLTVL.

The chain recombines TRBV29-1 with TRBJ1-1, with a tentative D call TRBD1 (6 bases). CDR1 and CDR2 from the germline V gene are SQVTM and ANQGSEA. The CDR3 is made up of 14 amino acids. The V end was cut by 6 bases, the J end by 1 base, with 15 bases between. The CDR3 protein is CSVKRGTTNTEAFF. DNA of the CDR3: TGCAGCGTCAAAAGGGGGACAACGAACACTGAAGCTTTCTTT.

V is TRBV6-4 and J is TRBJ2-2, with a weak D call TRBD2 (5 bases). This CDR3 is 11 amino acids long. V lost 6 bases, J lost 6 bases, and 5 bases lay in between. Looked up from germline, CDR1 is MRHNA and CDR2 is SNTAGT. The DNA for the CDR3 is TGTGCCAGCAGGGGAGCCGGGGAGCTGTTTTTT. Translated: CASRGAGELFF.

J is TRBJ2-2 and V is TRBV27; TRBD1 matches 8 bases. The V gene end was trimmed by 7 bases and the J gene end by 5 bases; junction bases not matched to a gene: 6. CDR1 and CDR2 from the germline V gene are MNHEY and SMNVEV (reference sequence). The CDR3 runs to 14 residues. The CDR3 reads CASTRTGRTGELFF. DNA for the CDR3: TGTGCCAGCACGAGGACAGGGAGGACCGGGGAGCTGTTTTTT.

This rearrangement joins TRBV25-1 to TRBJ1-5; no firm D call. V was cut by 5 bases and J by 1 base, with 9 bases left in between. The CDR3 extends over 14 amino acids. The germline CDR1 and CDR2 sequences are MGHDK and SYGVNS. Here the CDR3 reads CASSQSESNQPQHF. In DNA form, the CDR3 reads TGTGCCAGCAGTCAATCGGAGAGCAATCAGCCCCAGCATTTT.

The rearrangement joins TRBV28 to TRBJ1-2, with D perhaps TRBD1 (5 bases). CDR1 and CDR2 from the germline V gene are MDHEN and SYDVKM. Trimming left V 4 bases short and J 3 bases short, with 9 bases between. This CDR3 spans 13 amino acids. The CDR3 spells CASSSRGYYGYTF. The CDR3 DNA is TGTGCCAGCAGTTCCCGGGGGTACTATGGCTACACCTTC.

The rearrangement joins TRBV2 to TRBJ2-3; the match to TRBD1 covers 7 bases. Germline-derived CDR1 and CDR2 are SNHLY and FYNNEI. The CDR3 is 14 amino acids. V gave up 6 bases and J gave up 1 base; unmatched junction bases: 4. The CDR3, as DNA: TGTGCCAGCAGATACGGGACAGGCACAGATACGCAGTATTTT. This codes for CASRYGTGTDTQYF. The full variable domain, rest sourced from reference TRBV2 and TRBJ2-3, is EPEVTQTPSHQVTQMGQEVILRCVPISNHLYFYWYRQILGQKVEFLVSFYNNEISEKSEIFDDQFSVERPDGSNFTLKIRSTKLEDSAMYFCASRYGTGTDTQYFGPGTRLTVL.